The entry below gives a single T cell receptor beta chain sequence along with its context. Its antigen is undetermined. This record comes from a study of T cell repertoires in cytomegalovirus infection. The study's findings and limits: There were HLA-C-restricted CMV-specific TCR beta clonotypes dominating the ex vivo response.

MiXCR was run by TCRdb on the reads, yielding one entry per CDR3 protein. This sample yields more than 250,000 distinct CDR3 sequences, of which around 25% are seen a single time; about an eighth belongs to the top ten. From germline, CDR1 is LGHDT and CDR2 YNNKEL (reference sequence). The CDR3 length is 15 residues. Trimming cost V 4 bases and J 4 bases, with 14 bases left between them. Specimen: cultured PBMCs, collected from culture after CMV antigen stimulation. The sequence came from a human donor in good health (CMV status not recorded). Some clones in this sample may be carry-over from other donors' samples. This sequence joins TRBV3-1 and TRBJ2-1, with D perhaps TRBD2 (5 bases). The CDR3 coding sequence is TGTGCCAGCAGCCCTGGGAGATGGGGTTACAATGAGCAGTTCTTC. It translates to CASSPGRWGYNEQFF.